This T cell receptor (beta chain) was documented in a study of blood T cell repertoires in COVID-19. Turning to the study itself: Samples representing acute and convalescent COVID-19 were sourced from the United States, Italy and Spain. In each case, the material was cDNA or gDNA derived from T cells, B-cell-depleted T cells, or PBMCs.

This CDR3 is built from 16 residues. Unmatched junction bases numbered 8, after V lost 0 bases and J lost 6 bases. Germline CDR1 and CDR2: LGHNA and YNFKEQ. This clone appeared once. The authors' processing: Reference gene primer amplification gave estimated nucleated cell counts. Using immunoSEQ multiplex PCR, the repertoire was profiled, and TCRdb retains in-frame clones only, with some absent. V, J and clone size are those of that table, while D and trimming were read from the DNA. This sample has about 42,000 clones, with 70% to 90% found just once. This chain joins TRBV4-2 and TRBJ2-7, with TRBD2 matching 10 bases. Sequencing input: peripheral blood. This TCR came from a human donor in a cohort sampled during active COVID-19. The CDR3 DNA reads TGTGCCAGCAGCCAAGATTTGCTAGCGGGGGCCGTCGAGCAGTACTTC. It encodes CASSQDLLAGAVEQYF.